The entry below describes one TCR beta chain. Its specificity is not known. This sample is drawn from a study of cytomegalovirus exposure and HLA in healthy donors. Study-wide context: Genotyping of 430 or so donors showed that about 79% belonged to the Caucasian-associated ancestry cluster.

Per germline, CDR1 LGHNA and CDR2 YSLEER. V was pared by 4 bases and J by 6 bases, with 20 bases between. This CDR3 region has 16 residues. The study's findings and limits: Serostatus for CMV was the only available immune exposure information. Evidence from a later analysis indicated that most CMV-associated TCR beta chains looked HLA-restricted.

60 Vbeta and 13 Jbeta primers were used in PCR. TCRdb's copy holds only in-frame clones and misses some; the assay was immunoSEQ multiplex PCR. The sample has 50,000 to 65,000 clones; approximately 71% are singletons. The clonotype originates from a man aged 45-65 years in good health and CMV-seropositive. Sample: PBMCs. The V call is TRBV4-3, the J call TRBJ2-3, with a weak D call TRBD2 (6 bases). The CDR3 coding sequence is TGCGCCAGCAGCCGGATTCCACGGGGGATAGGGGATACGCAGTATTTT. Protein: CASSRIPRGIGDTQYF.